Ten or more counts support the clone carrying this T cell receptor beta chain. These data originate in a study of T cells after yellow fever vaccination. Findings and caveats of the study: A large majority of primary-vaccination clones showed up again after the booster (about 97% CD4, 75% to 90% CD8).

Germline V gene lookup returns CDR1 ENHRY and CDR2 SYGVKD. V lost 4 bases and J lost 2; bases outside the gene matches: 2. This CDR3 is built from 14 residues. TCRdb reprocessed the 5' RACE reads via MiXCR and lists one record per CDR3 protein. The table includes roughly 30,000 distinct CDR3 sequences, 6.3% detected once. This TCR was sampled from a man aged 25-45 years who received the YFV17D yellow fever vaccine. The chain couples TRBV10-3 to TRBJ2-1, with 7 bases matching TRBD1. The sequences come from PBMCs, either bulk or a sorted T-cell subset (CD4+, CD8+, memory, or dextramer-sorted; not recorded which), collected on the day of the yellow fever booster vaccination. CDR3 residues: CAISGQGTYNEQFF. CDR3 coding DNA: TGTGCCATCAGTGGACAGGGAACCTACAATGAGCAGTTCTTC.